This T cell receptor beta chain derives from a study of blood T cell repertoires in COVID-19. Study-level information: Samples of COVID-19 (acute and convalescent) were obtained from the United States, Italy and Spain. PBMCs, B-cell-depleted T cells, or T cells provided the cDNA or gDNA that made up the material.

Original processing methods: Reference gene primer amplification gave estimated nucleated cell counts. Clones were read by immunoSEQ multiplex PCR, and TCRdb kept only the in-frame ones, dropping some. The V and J calls and clone size come from that table; D and trimming were worked out from the DNA. The top ten clones hold 6% to 9% of a sample with about 240,000 clones, about 85% of them seen once. CDR1 is LGHDT, CDR2 YNNKEL, per germline (reference sequence). Between the trimmed V and J ends, which lost 7 bases and 2 bases, there was a span of 13 bases. The CDR3 consists of 14 residues. Sequencing used peripheral blood. The chain combines TRBV3-1 (or the pseudogene TRBV3-2) with TRBJ2-3; the D gene is possibly TRBD1 (5 bases). The sequence derives from a man aged 55-75 years who had recovered from COVID-19. The CDR3 sequence is CASTWSGSTDTQYF. CDR3 coding DNA: TGTGCCAGCACTTGGTCAGGGTCCACAGATACGCAGTATTTT.